This T cell receptor (beta chain) was profiled in a study of T cells in localized non-small cell lung cancer. Study findings and constraints: When the top 100 tumor clones were examined, a median approximately 59 of them also appeared in the adjacent lung, which was paired and uninvolved.

Notes on this clone: The antigen is unknown.

Generated by immunoSEQ multiplex PCR, the TCRdb table keeps only in-frame clones and is missing some. The sample includes around 92,000 clones, under 95% of them seen just once. From germline, CDR1 is LNHDA and CDR2 SQIVND (reference sequence). Trimming took off 4 bases at V and 0 bases at J, with 13 bases between the two ends. The CDR3 consists of 16 residues. The TCR sequence derives from a woman aged 35 to 70 with stage II squamous cell lung carcinoma. The V call is TRBV19, the J call TRBJ2-1; D is perhaps TRBD2 (5 bases). The specimen was PBMCs, collected before any cancer treatment. The CDR3 loop reads CASSTGLSSSYNEQFF. The CDR3 coding sequence is TGTGCCAGTAGTACCGGACTCTCGAGCTCCTACAATGAGCAGTTCTTC.